Below, 8 T cell receptor beta chains from the same sample are listed, as sequenced in a study of response to subunit inactivated influenza vaccine listed by TCRdb under 2018. Library preparation used RT-PCR. The listed sequencing device is Illumina HiSeq 2500. The public reads were reprocessed in TCRdb via fastp at Q25 and MiXCR, keeping in-frame beta chains. Every CDR3 protein is listed once, alongside the most common genes and DNA of its rows. The sample table shows more than 450,000 distinct CDR3 sequences, and roughly 12% are seen once. The ten largest make up around 10% of the sample. These data are also associated with another study on T cells expressing NK-cell markers. As the second publication notes: TCR beta cDNA libraries were made by 5'RACE template switching that added a universal primer site and unique molecular identifiers.

This material consisted of PBMCs from blood, taken on the day of vaccination. Receptors originate from a man aged 50-60 years who received an inactivated influenza vaccine. Donor details come from another sample of the same person, matched by shared clones.

There are many counts of this clonotype. Here the CDR3 reads CASSGTSGSLNEQFF. In nucleotides, the CDR3 is TGCGCCAGCAGCGGGACTAGCGGGAGCCTCAATGAGCAGTTCTTC. The chain uses TRBV5-1 and TRBJ2-1; 14 positions match TRBD2. The CDR3 covers 15 residues. The germline V gene has CDR1 SGHRS and CDR2 YFSETQ. The V gene end was trimmed by 4 bases and the J gene end by 6 bases; junction bases not matched to a gene: 3.

The rearrangement links TRBV12-3 or TRBV12-4 to TRBJ2-7, with 8 bases lining up with TRBD1. With 5 bases clipped from V and 2 bases from J, the junction kept 8 bases outside the gene matches. The CDR3 extends over 15 amino acids. The CDR3 coding sequence is TGTGCCAGCAGTGATTCGGACAGGGAACCCTACGAGCAGTACTTC. Translating gives CASSDSDREPYEQYF.

This clonotype was picked up one time. The chain uses TRBV14 and TRBJ2-1, with TRBD2 identical over 7 bases. The junction had 6 bases not matched to a gene; V was cut back by 1 base and J by 0 bases. Germline V gene data show CDR1 as SGHDN and CDR2 as FVKESK. The CDR3 contains 17 residues. CDR3 in amino acids: CASSQGLAVNSYNEQFF. The DNA for the CDR3 is TGTGCCAGCAGCCAAGGGCTAGCGGTTAACTCCTACAATGAGCAGTTCTTC.

This clonotype has a handful of counts. The chain is built from TRBV24-1 and TRBJ2-5; 14 nucleotides align to TRBD2. The CDR3 covers 15 residues. The V gene end was trimmed by 5 bases and the J gene end by 4 bases; junction bases not matched to a gene: 2. Germline CDR1 KGHDR, CDR2 SFDVKD. CDR3 nucleotide sequence: TGTGCCACCAGTGTGGGACTAGCGGGAGCAGAGACCCAGTACTTC. Its translation is CATSVGLAGAETQYF.

The CDR3 loop is CASSLAQVLGEQYF. The CDR3 nucleotides are TGTGCCAGCAGCTTAGCCCAAGTCCTGGGGGAGCAGTACTTC. The chain uses TRBV7-8 and TRBJ2-7; no clear D gene. V was shortened by 0 bases and J by 7 bases, with 13 bases between the two germline ends. Germline V lookup: CDR1 SGHVS, CDR2 FQNEAQ. The CDR3 has 14 residues.

The chain links TRBV27 to TRBJ2-7; possibly TRBD2 for D (7 bases). CDR3 size: 16 residues. Trimming removed 3 bases at V and 0 bases at J, with 15 bases between. CDR1 and CDR2 (germline): MNHEY, SMNVEV (reference sequence). DNA of the CDR3: TGTGCCAGCAGTTTTCGGGGGGCGCAGGGCTCCTACGAGCAGTACTTC. It codes for CASSFRGAQGSYEQYF.

This clonotype has only a few counts. The gene calls are TRBV9 and TRBJ1-2, with unresolved D. The V gene's germline CDR1 is SGDLS and CDR2 YYNGEE. V shed 1 base and J shed 4 bases, with 5 bases lying between them. The CDR3 length is 12 residues. The CDR3 protein is CASSVSGYGYTF. As DNA, the CDR3 is TGTGCCAGCAGCGTATCGGGCTATGGCTACACCTTC.

This clonotype was recorded a few times. The chain couples TRBV10-3 to TRBJ2-7; perhaps TRBD2 as D (6 bases). V lost 0 bases, J lost 4 bases, and 13 bases lay in between. CDR3 size: 15 residues. Germline CDR1 is ENHRY and CDR2 is SYGVKD. CDR3 region: CAISESTLARYEQYF. Here the CDR3 DNA reads TGTGCCATCAGTGAGTCGACACTAGCCCGTTACGAGCAGTACTTC.